The subject of this entry is one T cell receptor beta chain. Noted time point: recipient sample about 28 days before transplant, after cytoreduction. This sample stems from a study of T cell clonotyping in hematopoietic cell transplantation. Data came from immunoSEQ multiplex PCR; TCRdb stores just in-frame clones and leaves some out. The repertoire holds just under 7,500 clones, with around 90% as singletons. Germline V gives CDR1 LGHNA, CDR2 YNFKEQ. The junction had 6 bases not matched to a gene; V was cut back by 0 bases and J by 7 bases. This CDR3 is 15 amino acids long. This rearrangement joins TRBV4-2 to TRBJ1-5, with 7 positions matching TRBD1. The material sequenced was peripheral blood mononuclear cells, taken before stem cell transplant. The receptor was isolated from a man between 60 and 70 years old with acute myeloid leukemia. Some clones in this sample may be carry-over from other donors' samples. CDR3 bases: TGTGCCAGCAGCCAAGAGATACTACAGGGGCAGCCCCAGCATTTT. Encoded protein: CASSQEILQGQPQHF.